This T cell receptor (beta chain) comes out of a study of blood T cell repertoires in COVID-19. On the study more broadly: Acute-phase and convalescent COVID-19 samples originated in the United States, Italy and Spain. Sources were T cells, B-cell-depleted T cells, or PBMCs; the material itself was cDNA or gDNA.

Participants, about 18 to 90 years old, spanned under 25 US areas. Up to 2 weeks before entering the study, exposed participants had met a COVID-19 case. Some clones are missing from TCRdb's copy, which holds only in-frame ones; the method was immunoSEQ multiplex PCR. The data show hundreds of thousands of clones, roughly four fifths seen once. The specimen sequenced was PBMCs or T cells enriched from blood (not recorded which). The sequence was obtained from a man aged 35 to 55 who had been exposed to COVID-19.

CDR3 DNA: TGTGCCAGCAGTTACGCCAGGGGGGATCAGCCCCAGCATTTT. Translated: CASSYARGDQPQHF. The V call is TRBV6-9, the J call TRBJ1-5; 7 bases map to TRBD1. In germline, CDR1 is MNHGY, CDR2 SVAAGI. V trimming: 3 bases; J trimming: 5 bases; junction bases outside the gene matches: 4. The CDR3 extends over 14 amino acids.